This T cell receptor (beta chain) was retrieved from a study of OX40 agonist ivuxolimab in advanced cancers. For this clone: Its cognate antigen is unknown. Other DNA sequences within the sample encode an identical CDR3.

Study outcomes and limitations: Normalized expansion of T-cell clones was also low for some nonresponders.

Here immunoSEQ multiplex PCR was the method, and the copy in TCRdb shows in-frame clones only, minus some. The sample holds 95,000 to 150,000 clones, about 93% seen once. The CDR3 covers 14 residues. Germline loops: CDR1 SGDLS, CDR2 YYNGEE. V dropped 1 base and J dropped 2 bases, with 7 bases sitting between them. The input for sequencing was CD4+ or CD8+ T cells sorted from blood, taken in a trial of the OX40 agonist ivuxolimab. The TCR comes from an adult with an advanced solid tumor such as melanoma, head and neck, liver or kidney cancer. The chain links TRBV9 to TRBJ1-3, with D possibly being TRBD1 (5 bases). CDR3 sequence: CASSVQGAGNTIYF. The CDR3 DNA follows: TGTGCCAGCAGCGTACAGGGCGCTGGAAACACCATATATTTT.